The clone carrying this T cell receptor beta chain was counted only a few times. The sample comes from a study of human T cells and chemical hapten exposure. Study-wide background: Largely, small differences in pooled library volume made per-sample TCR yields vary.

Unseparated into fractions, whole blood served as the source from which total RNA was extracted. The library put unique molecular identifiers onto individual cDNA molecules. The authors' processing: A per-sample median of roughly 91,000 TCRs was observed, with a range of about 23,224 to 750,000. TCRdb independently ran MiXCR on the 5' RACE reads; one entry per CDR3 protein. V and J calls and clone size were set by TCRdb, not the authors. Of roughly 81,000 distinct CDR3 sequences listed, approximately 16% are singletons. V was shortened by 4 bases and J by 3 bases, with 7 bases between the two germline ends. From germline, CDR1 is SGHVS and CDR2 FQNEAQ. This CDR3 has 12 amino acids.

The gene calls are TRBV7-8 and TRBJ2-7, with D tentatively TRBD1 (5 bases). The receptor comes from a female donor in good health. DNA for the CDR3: TGTGCCAGCAGCTCGCAGGGCTACGAGCAGTACTTC. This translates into CASSSQGYEQYF.